These 10 T cell receptor beta chains were all obtained from the same sample, sequenced in a study of OX40 agonist ivuxolimab in advanced cancers. Assay used: immunoSEQ multiplex PCR; TCRdb lists only in-frame clones, some missing. Counted here are roughly 20,000 clones, about 89% occurring once; the ten biggest clones make up 30% to 40%. Specimen: CD4+ or CD8+ T cells sorted from blood, collected in a trial of the OX40 agonist ivuxolimab. The receptor set was obtained from an adult with an advanced solid tumor such as melanoma, head and neck, liver or kidney cancer.

The chain employs TRBV27 and TRBJ2-7, with a weak D call TRBD1 (6 bases). V shed 3 bases and J shed 0 bases, with 9 bases lying between them. The CDR3 runs to 14 residues. Germline lookup yields CDR1 MNHEY and CDR2 SMNVEV (reference sequence). CDR3 amino acids: CASSLGTTSYEQYF. In DNA, the CDR3 is TGTGCCAGCAGTTTGGGGACAACCTCCTACGAGCAGTACTTC.

The chain combines TRBV28 with TRBJ1-4; D gene unclear. V was clipped by 6 bases and J by 4 bases, with 15 bases between them. The V gene's germline CDR1 is MDHEN and CDR2 SYDVKM. The CDR3 totals 15 residues. The CDR3 nucleotides are TGTGCCAGCAGCCTCAGAGTAGGAGGTAATGAAAAACTGTTTTTT. Its translation is CASSLRVGGNEKLFF.

This chain uses TRBV11-2 with TRBJ2-3; possible D gene TRBD2, 5 bases. The CDR3 loop spans 17 amino acids. Deletions cut 5 bases from V and 4 bases from J, with 22 bases between. Per the germline V gene, CDR1 is SGHAT and CDR2 is FQNNGV. The CDR3 is CASSEEVGLPRSDTQYF. CDR3 DNA sequence: TGTGCCAGCAGCGAAGAGGTCGGACTCCCTCGGTCAGATACGCAGTATTTT. Together with reference TRBV11-2 and TRBJ2-3, the CDR3 gives the full variable domain: EAGVAQSPRYKIIEKRQSVAFWCNPISGHATLYWYQQILGQGPKLLIQFQNNGVVDDSQLPKDRFSAERLKGVDSTLKIQPAKLEDSAVYLCASSEEVGLPRSDTQYFGPGTRLTVL.

The genes are TRBV19 and TRBJ2-7, with 12 bases identical to TRBD1. The germline CDR1 and CDR2 sequences are LNHDA and SQIVND (reference sequence). The CDR3 loop spans 17 amino acids. After removal of 5 bases from V and 5 bases from J, the junction contained 13 bases not matched to a gene. CDR3 DNA sequence: TGTGCCAGTAGTCTGGGGATATGGGGACAGGGGGCCAACGAGCAGTACTTC. This encodes CASSLGIWGQGANEQYF.

This clone was detected once. CDR3 DNA sequence: TGTGCCAGTAGTTTCCAAGACTCTGGGGCCAACGTCCTGACTTTC. Its translation is CASSFQDSGANVLTF. The chain recombines TRBV19 with TRBJ2-6, with D unresolved. With 5 bases removed from V and 0 bases from J, the gap between germline ends came to 8 bases. Germline V gene lookup returns CDR1 LNHDA and CDR2 SQIVND (reference sequence). This CDR3 spans 15 amino acids.

By sample share, this clone is medium-sized. The chain carries TRBV16 and TRBJ2-7; D gene unclear. Trimming pared 2 bases from V and 5 bases from J, leaving 7 bases between. Germline lookup yields CDR1 KGHSY and CDR2 FQNENV. This CDR3 contains 12 residues. The DNA for the CDR3 is TGTGCCAGCAGCCAAGGGCCCCACGAGCAGTACTTC. It specifies CASSQGPHEQYF.

The rearrangement uses TRBV7-8 and TRBJ1-1; 7 nucleotides agree with TRBD1. J was trimmed by 1 base and V by 5 bases; bases with no gene match: 7. Germline V CDR1 and CDR2: SGHVS, FQNEAQ. This CDR3 contains 15 residues. The CDR3 loop is CASSPRTGGNTEAFF. The CDR3 coding sequence is TGTGCCAGCAGCCCCCGGACAGGCGGGAACACTGAAGCTTTCTTT.

The chain is built from TRBV2 and TRBJ2-7; tentatively, D is TRBD1 (5 bases). The CDR3 consists of 14 residues. CDR1 SNHLY and CDR2 FYNNEI come from the germline V gene. V lost 6 bases, J lost 0 bases, and 12 bases lay in between. The DNA for the CDR3 is TGTGCCAGCAGAGGGGCGTTGAGCTCCTACGAGCAGTACTTC. Protein product: CASRGALSSYEQYF.

This chain links TRBV4-3 with TRBJ2-2; 9 bases agree with TRBD2. Trimming removed 0 bases from V and 7 bases from J; junction bases left unmatched: 9. Germline V CDR1 and CDR2: LGHNA, YSLEER. The CDR3 sequence is 17 residues long. The CDR3 spells CASSQDRFSGRLGELFF. In nucleotides, the CDR3 is TGCGCCAGCAGCCAAGATCGTTTTAGCGGGAGACTCGGGGAGCTGTTTTTT.

This chain connects TRBV6-5 to TRBJ2-2; the D is unclear. The V and J ends lost 0 bases and 1 base respectively, with 3 bases between them. The CDR3 is 14 amino acids. Germline loops: CDR1 MNHEY, CDR2 SVGAGI. CDR3 protein: CASSYSRNTGELFF. The CDR3 DNA sequence: TGTGCCAGCAGTTACTCGAGGAACACCGGGGAGCTGTTTTTT.